These T cell receptor beta chains were read from a single sample in a study of human T cells and chemical hapten exposure. TCRdb fed the RACE reads into MiXCR, producing one record per CDR3 protein. The data contain under 200,000 distinct CDR3 sequences, about a quarter of them singletons. The sample consisted of whole blood, taken in connection with sensitization to the hapten diphenylcyclopropenone (DPC). The receptor source for this set is a woman in her late teens or twenties with alopecia areata. Some clones in this sample may be carry-over from other donors' samples. Each CDR3 is given with its conserved first and last residue. The D gene is left open where the match is weak. A clone size is listed for some rows: how often the clone was seen (once, few, many), or a class if it is expanded.

V	size	D	length	J	DNA	CDR3
TRBV12-3/TRBV12-4	few	-	11	TRBJ2-7	TGTGCCAGCAGTTCGCCCTTCGAGCAGTACTTC	CASSSPFEQYF
TRBV7-2	few	-	14	TRBJ2-7	TGTGCCAGCAGCTTAGGACAGAGCCCCTACGAGCAGTACTTC	CASSLGQSPYEQYF
TRBV29-1	-	-	14	TRBJ1-2	TGCAGCGCTCTCGATCGGTCCAGAAACTATGGCTACACCTTC	CSALDRSRNYGYTF
TRBV6-2/TRBV6-3	-	TRBD1	14	TRBJ2-1	TGTGCCAGCAGTTACGGGACAGGGGACAATGAGCAGTTCTTC	CASSYGTGDNEQFF
TRBV7-9	-	-	16	TRBJ1-2	TGTGCCAGCAGCTTAGTACGACAGTCGGAACATTATGGCTACACCTTC	CASSLVRQSEHYGYTF
TRBV6-5	few	-	17	TRBJ2-6	TGTGCCAGCAGTTCCGGGGCCGGACTAAGTGGGGCCAACGTCCTGACTTTC	CASSSGAGLSGANVLTF
TRBV29-1	-	TRBD1	16	TRBJ2-7	TGCAGCGTTGAAGATAAGGGGGCCGGTGGAGCCTACGAGCAGTACTTC	CSVEDKGAGGAYEQYF
TRBV14	-	-	19	TRBJ2-7	TGTGCCAGCAGCCAAGACGTCTTTGGGACGGAGGCTCCAGCGTACGAGCAGTACTTC	CASSQDVFGTEAPAYEQYF
TRBV7-9	once	-	12	TRBJ1-5	TGTGCCAGCAGCCCCGACCATCAGCCCCAGCATTTT	CASSPDHQPQHF
TRBV29-1	few	-	16	TRBJ1-3	TGCAGCGTTGACACAGTCGGAGGTCCCCCTGGAAACACCATATATTTT	CSVDTVGGPPGNTIYF
TRBV12-3/TRBV12-4	few	-	14	TRBJ2-2	TGTGCCAGCGCTTTAGGGCGTCGCACCGGGGAGCTGTTTTTT	CASALGRRTGELFF
TRBV27	many	TRBD2	13	TRBJ2-2	TGTGCCAGCAGTTTTTGGACTAGCGGGGAGCTGTTTTTT	CASSFWTSGELFF
TRBV6-1	-	-	12	TRBJ1-1	TGTGCCAGTTGGACCGCCCACCCGGGAGCTTTCTTT	CASWTAHPGAFF
TRBV19	-	TRBD2	13	TRBJ2-1	TGTGCCACCGAGAGCGGGAGGGCCAATGAGCAGTTCTTC	CATESGRANEQFF
TRBV7-2	-	TRBD2	15	TRBJ2-5	TGTGCCAGCCGGCGGCGGGAGGGCCCTCATGAGACCCAGTACTTC	CASRRREGPHETQYF
TRBV6-2/TRBV6-3	-	-	15	TRBJ2-3	TGTGCCAGCAGTTATGGGATACCTGGCACAGATACGCAGTATTTT	CASSYGIPGTDTQYF
TRBV29-1	few	-	13	TRBJ2-5	TGCAGCGTTGGGTCAGCGCACCAAGAGACCCAGTACTTC	CSVGSAHQETQYF
TRBV20-1	few	-	14	TRBJ2-7	TGCAGTGCTAGAGTGAGGACCCAGCTATACGAGCAGTACTTC	CSARVRTQLYEQYF
TRBV11-3	-	-	14	TRBJ2-3	TGTGCCAGCAGCTCGACTGGACCCACAGATACGCAGTATTTT	CASSSTGPTDTQYF
TRBV20-1	-	-	12	TRBJ1-5	TGCAGTGTTGTCGGGAGCACTCGGCCCCAGCATTTT	CSVVGSTRPQHF
TRBV7-8	-	-	15	TRBJ1-5	TGTGCCAGCAGCCCATTGGTCCTAACCAATCAGCCCCAGCATTTT	CASSPLVLTNQPQHF
TRBV6-5	few	-	13	TRBJ2-2	TGTGCCAGCAGTTACGGGGGAACCGGGGAGCTGTTTTTT	CASSYGGTGELFF
TRBV5-1	-	-	13	TRBJ2-7	TGCGCCAGCAGCTCGAGCGACAACTACGAGCAGTACTTC	CASSSSDNYEQYF
TRBV28	few	-	10	TRBJ1-2	TGTGCCAGCAGTAGGGGTGGCTACACCTTC	CASSRGGYTF
TRBV6-2/TRBV6-3	few	-	11	TRBJ2-1	TGTGCCAGCAGTTTAGAGAATGAGCAGTTCTTC	CASSLENEQFF
TRBV5-4	-	-	16	TRBJ2-7	TGTGCCAGCAGCTCGTCTGGACGGGAGTCCTCCTACGAGCAGTACTTC	CASSSSGRESSYEQYF
TRBV27	-	-	13	TRBJ2-3	TGTGCCAGCAGAACAGACTCATTAGATACGCAGTATTTT	CASRTDSLDTQYF
TRBV20-1	-	-	14	TRBJ2-4	TGCAGTGCCCAATCAGGGATTCGTCGAGACATTCAGTACTTC	CSAQSGIRRDIQYF
TRBV20-1	many	-	13	TRBJ2-7	TGCAGTGTCCAAGAAGGGTTGGGGAGCGAGCAGTACTTC	CSVQEGLGSEQYF
TRBV25-1	once	-	14	TRBJ1-4	TGTGCCAGCAGTGATGACACAACTAATGAAAAACTGTTTTTT	CASSDDTTNEKLFF
TRBV20-1	-	TRBD1	18	TRBJ2-3	TGCAGTGCTGGTAGTTACCTCCCGGACAGGGTCATCCCAGATACGCAGTATTTT	CSAGSYLPDRVIPDTQYF
TRBV9	many	TRBD2	15	TRBJ2-7	TGTGCCAGCAGCGTCGGTAGCGGGAAGAATCACGAGCAGTACTTC	CASSVGSGKNHEQYF
TRBV20-1	few	TRBD1	13	TRBJ2-1	TGCAGTGCTAGATTGGACAGGGTCAATGAGCAGTTCTTC	CSARLDRVNEQFF
TRBV11-1	few	TRBD2	14	TRBJ2-3	TGTGCCAGCAGCTCCCGGGAGGGGATTGATACGCAGTATTTT	CASSSREGIDTQYF
TRBV29-1	-	-	15	TRBJ2-2	TGCAGCGCTAAGACCGGGACACCAAACACCGGGGAGCTGTTTTTT	CSAKTGTPNTGELFF
TRBV5-1	-	-	15	TRBJ1-1	TGCGCCAGCAGCTTGCATGCAGGCCAGGGCGCTGAAGCTTTCTTT	CASSLHAGQGAEAFF
TRBV5-1	few	-	14	TRBJ1-2	TGCGCCAGCAGCTTAGTGGATTCTAACTATGGCTACACCTTC	CASSLVDSNYGYTF
TRBV7-2	-	-	14	TRBJ2-1	TGTGCCAGCAGCGCGACTAGGGCACACAATGAGCAGTTCTTC	CASSATRAHNEQFF
TRBV6-6	many	-	12	TRBJ2-7	TGTGCCAGCAGCACCCCGGCGGGGGAGCAGTACTTC	CASSTPAGEQYF
TRBV6-2/TRBV6-3	few	-	14	TRBJ1-1	TGTGCCAGCACTATAGCCGGGGCTGTGACTGAAGCTTTCTTT	CASTIAGAVTEAFF
TRBV30	many	-	12	TRBJ1-2	TGTGCCTGGAAACCGCAGGGGCTCGGCTACACCTTC	CAWKPQGLGYTF
TRBV10-3	-	-	13	TRBJ1-2	TGTGCCATAGGGACGGATCACGATTTTGGCTACACCTTC	CAIGTDHDFGYTF